This T cell receptor beta chain was documented in a study of T cell repertoires in cytomegalovirus infection. On the study more broadly: HLA-B-restricted CMV epitopes that are well studied, plus recently identified HLA-C-restricted ones, were used by the study.

About this clonotype itself: The target antigen is unknown.

CDR3 length equals 16 residues. V was clipped by 0 bases and J by 3 bases, with 14 bases between them. Germline V CDR1 and CDR2: SGHVS, FNYEAQ. TCRdb independently ran MiXCR on the reads; one entry per CDR3 protein. The sample contains about 83,000 distinct CDR3 sequences, about 44% of which appear only once. This specimen was CD8+ T cells from cultured PBMCs, taken from culture after CMV antigen stimulation. The receptor's source is a human donor in good health (CMV status not recorded). Some clones in this sample may be carry-over from other donors' samples. The chain couples TRBV7-6 to TRBJ1-2; D gene uncertain. In nucleotides, the CDR3 is TGTGCCAGCAGCTTAGCGGGCAGGAACAGTCACTATGGCTACACCTTC. This gives the protein CASSLAGRNSHYGYTF.